A single sample gave rise to the 28 T cell receptor beta chains below, sequenced in a study of breast tumors, draining lymph nodes, adjacent tissues. In TCRdb, the multiplex PCR reads were re-called with MiXCR into one record per CDR3 protein. The sample includes approximately 130,000 distinct CDR3 sequences, 20% to 25% of them seen just once. Axillary draining lymph nodes of breast cancer patients supplied the node samples. The sequenced material came from axillary lymph node tissue. These receptors were collected from a female donor with breast cancer. Some clones in this sample may be carry-over from other donors' samples.

At least ten counts were recorded for this clonotype. The chain combines TRBV3-1 with TRBJ1-4, with unresolved D. Trimming removed 1 base from V and 7 bases from J, with 4 bases in between. Per the germline V gene, CDR1 is LGHDT and CDR2 is YNNKEL (reference sequence). This CDR3 has 12 amino acids. The CDR3 DNA follows: TGTGCCAGCAGCCAAGGGCCTGAAAAACTGTTTTTT. This codes for CASSQGPEKLFF. The entire variable domain, with the rest obtained from reference TRBV3-1 and TRBJ1-4, is as follows: DTAVSQTPKYLVTQMGNDKSIKCEQNLGHDTMYWYKQDSKKFLKIMFSYNNKELIINETVPNRFSPKSPDKAHLNLHINSLELGDSAVYFCASSQGPEKLFFGSGTQLSVL.

The rearrangement joins TRBV7-8 to TRBJ1-1, with unresolved D. Germline CDR1 reads SGHVS; CDR2 reads FQNEAQ. The CDR3 is 13 residues long. V was cut by 2 bases and J by 3 bases, with 7 bases left in between. CDR3 in DNA: TGTGCCAGCAGCTTAAGGGAGGACACTGAAGCTTTCTTT. This encodes CASSLREDTEAFF.

There are many counts of this clonotype. The rearrangement links TRBV9 to TRBJ2-1; D might be TRBD1 or TRBD2, each matching 5 bases. Germline CDR1 reads SGDLS; CDR2 reads YYNGEE. Trimming took 4 bases from V and 3 from J, leaving 14 bases between them. The CDR3 has 15 amino acids. The CDR3 here is CASSLGTNIYNEQFF. DNA for the CDR3: TGTGCCAGCAGCCTCGGGACCAACATCTACAATGAGCAGTTCTTC. Full variable domain (outside the CDR3, taken from reference TRBV9 and TRBJ2-1): DSGVTQTPKHLITATGQRVTLRCSPRSGDLSVYWYQQSLDQGLQFLIQYYNGEERAKGNILERFSAQQFPDLHSELNLSSLELGDSALYFCASSLGTNIYNEQFFGPGTRLTVL.

At least ten counts were recorded for this clonotype. V is TRBV30 and J is TRBJ2-7, with 7 bases that match TRBD2. Germline CDR1 and CDR2: GTSNPN and SVGIG (reference sequence). There are 15 residues in the CDR3. With 3 bases clipped from V and 6 bases from J, the junction kept 14 bases outside the gene matches. The CDR3 is CAWRPLSGTNGEQYF. DNA for the CDR3: TGTGCCTGGAGGCCGTTGAGCGGGACCAACGGCGAGCAGTACTTC. The whole variable domain, filled in from reference TRBV30 and TRBJ2-7, reads SQTIHQWPATLVQPVGSPLSLECTVEGTSNPNLYWYRQAAGRGLQLLFYSVGIGQISSEVPQNLSASRPQDRQFILSSKKLLLSDSGFYLCAWRPLSGTNGEQYFGPGTRLTVT.

This clonotype was recorded at least ten times. The chain joins TRBV12-3 or TRBV12-4 to TRBJ2-5, with D possibly called TRBD1 or TRBD2 (7 bases each). The CDR3 spans 14 residues. Trimming left V 5 bases short and J 4 bases short, with 14 bases between. The CDR3 nucleotides are TGTGCCAGCAGTACCGCAGGGGGGGGAGAGACCCAGTACTTC. Translated: CASSTAGGGETQYF.

This clonotype showed up just a few times. In nucleotides, the CDR3 is TGTGCCAGCAGTTTAGTGTTCACCGGGGAGCTGTTTTTT. It is translated as CASSLVFTGELFF. V is TRBV27 and J is TRBJ2-2; D not resolved. This CDR3 is built from 13 residues. Per germline, CDR1 MNHEY and CDR2 SMNVEV (reference sequence). V was clipped by 2 bases and J by 4 bases, with 5 bases between them.

J is TRBJ1-4 and V is TRBV14; D not resolved. The CDR3 spans 12 residues. The germline CDR1 and CDR2 sequences are SGHDN and FVKESK. V gave up 0 bases and J gave up 7 bases, with 3 bases separating them. CDR3 in amino acids: CASSQESEKLFF. CDR3 coding DNA: TGTGCCAGCAGCCAAGAGAGTGAAAAACTGTTTTTT.

This clonotype occurred many times. The V gene is TRBV28, the J gene TRBJ2-7; no clear D gene. CDR1 and CDR2 (germline): MDHEN, SYDVKM. The CDR3 runs 13 residues. V gave up 2 bases and J gave up 8 bases, with 13 bases separating them. The CDR3 nucleotides are TGTGCCAGCAGTTTAGCCGACGGTGAGCAGCAGTACTTC. It translates to CASSLADGEQQYF.

This clonotype was seen at least ten times. The chain links TRBV2 to TRBJ2-5; D is uncertain. The CDR3 loop spans 14 amino acids. The germline V and J ends were trimmed by 4 bases and 1 base, with 10 bases remaining between them. Germline-derived CDR1 and CDR2 are SNHLY and FYNNEI. The CDR3 DNA reads as TGTGCCAGCAGTGGGTGGGCGTTCCAAGAGACCCAGTACTTC. It codes for CASSGWAFQETQYF.

This clonotype was detected ten times or more. The chain uses TRBV7-3 and TRBJ2-1; unclear D gene. Germline CDR1 reads SGHTA; CDR2 reads FQGTGA. The germline V and J ends were trimmed by 4 bases and 5 bases, with 3 bases remaining between them. The CDR3 is 11 residues long. The CDR3 is CASSYNNEQFF. The CDR3 region has the DNA TGTGCCAGCAGCTACAACAATGAGCAGTTCTTC.

Many counts were recorded for this clonotype. The rearrangement links TRBV7-8 to TRBJ2-3; the match to TRBD2 covers 12 bases. Looked up from germline, CDR1 is SGHVS and CDR2 is FQNEAQ. V trimming: 6 bases; J trimming: 2 bases; junction bases outside the gene matches: 6. The CDR3 totals 16 residues. CDR3 region: CASRRTSGINTDTQYF. The CDR3 bases are TGTGCCAGCAGAAGGACTAGCGGGATAAACACAGATACGCAGTATTTT.

This clonotype has ten or more counts. The V gene is TRBV6-1, the J gene TRBJ2-5; TRBD1 agrees at 9 bases. CDR3 length: 14 amino acids. The V and J ends lost 6 bases and 5 bases, in that order; junction bases with no gene match: 7. The germline CDR1 and CDR2 sequences are MNHNS and SASEGT. Here the CDR3 DNA reads TGTGCCAGCAGCTACAGGGGGCTCGGTGAGACCCAGTACTTC. Translated: CASSYRGLGETQYF.

V and J are TRBV12-5 and TRBJ1-2; D not certain. The CDR3 length is 12 residues. Germline V gives CDR1 LGHNT, CDR2 FRNRAP. CDR3 residues: CASGSSNYGYTF. In DNA, the CDR3 is TGTGCCAGCGGTTCGAGCAACTATGGCTACACCTTC.

This clonotype was seen ten or more times. The chain employs TRBV9 and TRBJ1-2; 10 nucleotides align to TRBD1. The CDR3 covers 14 residues. The trim removed 4 bases at V and 2 bases at J, leaving 2 bases unmatched. The V gene's germline CDR1 is SGDLS and CDR2 YYNGEE. This chain's CDR3 is CASSQGQGNYGYTF. The CDR3 nucleotides read TGTGCCAGCAGCCAGGGACAGGGGAACTATGGCTACACCTTC.

Details on this clonotype: This could be a read error, since a much larger clone is one nucleotide away. The V and J genes are TRBV11-3 and TRBJ2-1; unclear D gene. Looked up from germline, CDR1 is SGHNT and CDR2 is YENEEA. This CDR3 region has 15 residues. Trimming shortened V by 4 bases and J by 10 bases, and 20 bases separated the two germline ends. The CDR3 protein is CASSSDSEETREQFF. CDR3 sequence (DNA): TGTGCCAGCAGCTCAGACTCCGAGGAAACGCGGGAGCAGTTCTTC.

This clonotype has at least ten counts. The chain recombines TRBV29-1 with TRBJ2-3; unclear D gene. The CDR3 length is 12 residues. Between the trimmed V and J ends, which lost 3 bases and 0 bases, there was a span of 4 bases. Germline loops: CDR1 SQVTM, CDR2 ANQGSEA. In nucleotides, the CDR3 is TGCAGCGTTGACTCGAGCACAGATACGCAGTATTTT. It translates to CSVDSSTDTQYF.

This clonotype showed up many times. This rearrangement joins TRBV5-6 to TRBJ1-5, with TRBD1 matching 10 bases. V lost 4 bases to trimming and J lost 4 bases; unmatched junction nucleotides: 5. The CDR3 runs 15 residues. Germline V gene sequence: CDR1 SGHDT, CDR2 YYEEEE. CDR3 nucleotides: TGTGCCAGCAGCCGTCTGGACAGGGGGAATCAGCCCCAGCATTTT. Translated: CASSRLDRGNQPQHF. The variable domain in full, completed from reference TRBV5-6 and TRBJ1-5, reads DAGVTQSPTHLIKTRGQQVTLRCSPKSGHDTVSWYQQALGQGPQFIFQYYEEEERQRGNFPDRFSGHQFPNYSSELNVNALLLGDSALYLCASSRLDRGNQPQHFGDGTRLSIL.

As concerns this clonotype: A much larger clone differs from this one at a single base, so this may be a read error. The genes are TRBV27 and TRBJ1-4; no clear D gene. This CDR3 is 13 amino acids long. Germline lookup yields CDR1 MNHEY and CDR2 SMNVEV (reference sequence). The V end lost 6 bases, the J end lost 8 bases, and 13 bases lay between the germline ends. CDR3 DNA: TGTGCCAGCAGGCCCACGTTTGGCGAAAAACTGTTTTTT. Translated: CASRPTFGEKLFF.

This clonotype was detected a few times. J is TRBJ2-2 and V is TRBV27; 9 bases align to TRBD1. In germline, CDR1 is MNHEY, CDR2 SMNVEV (reference sequence). The CDR3 spans 16 residues. V was clipped by 6 bases and J by 4 bases; unmatched bases: 9. CDR3 region: CASSLQGASVTGELFF. CDR3 DNA: TGTGCCAGCAGCCTACAGGGGGCCAGCGTCACCGGGGAGCTGTTTTTT.

This clonotype has ten or more counts. The V call is TRBV11-2, the J call TRBJ2-1; maybe TRBD2 (6 bases). CDR1 and CDR2 (germline): SGHAT, FQNNGV. V was clipped by 4 bases and J by 8 bases, with 12 bases between them. This CDR3 has 13 residues. The CDR3 here is CASSYSWEDEQFF. The CDR3 bases are TGTGCCAGCAGCTATTCATGGGAGGATGAGCAGTTCTTC.

This clonotype was counted many times. The V and J genes are TRBV2 and TRBJ2-7; weak D call: TRBD1 (6 bases). This CDR3 is 15 amino acids long. V was cut by 7 bases and J by 5 bases, with 21 bases left in between. Per the germline V gene, CDR1 is SNHLY and CDR2 is FYNNEI. CDR3 loop: CASTGRQAFEHEQYF. The DNA for the CDR3 is TGTGCCAGCACGGGGAGACAGGCATTCGAGCACGAGCAGTACTTC.

This clonotype has a count of ten or more. This sequence joins TRBV7-3 and TRBJ2-3; D unresolved. The CDR3 is 13 amino acids. V was pared by 5 bases and J by 6 bases, with 12 bases between. In germline, CDR1 is SGHTA, CDR2 FQGTGA. CDR3 sequence (DNA): TGTGCCAGCAGCCCCAACGGAGAGGATACGCAGTATTTT. This gives the protein CASSPNGEDTQYF.

This clonotype was observed a handful of times. With a much larger clone just one base away, this may be a read error. The DNA for the CDR3 is TGTGCCAGCAGCCCTCCTCCGGGACTAGCGTCCTACGAGCAGTACTTC. Translation gives CASSPPPGLASYEQYF. The rearrangement links TRBV5-6 to TRBJ2-7; 10 bases are a match to TRBD2. V trimming: 4 bases; J trimming: 1 base; junction bases outside the gene matches: 8. The germline CDR1 and CDR2 sequences are SGHDT and YYEEEE. CDR3 length: 16 residues.

A note on this clonotype: This may come from a read error, since a much larger clone is one base off. The V call is TRBV5-1, the J call TRBJ2-3; tentatively, D is TRBD2 (5 bases). The V gene's germline CDR1 is SGHRS and CDR2 YFSETQ. This CDR3 comprises 15 residues. DNA for the CDR3: TGCGCCAGCAGCTTAGCTTCCGGGGTTTCAGATACGCGGTATTTT. Amino acid sequence: CASSLASGVSDTRYF.

This clonotype was counted many times. The chain combines TRBV6-4 with TRBJ2-3; 7 bases agree with TRBD2. This CDR3 contains 16 residues. CDR1 MRHNA and CDR2 SNTAGT come from the germline V gene. V shed 6 bases, J shed 3 bases, and the junction held 12 bases outside the gene matches. CDR3 residues: CASRGGEGIRTDTQYF. In nucleotides, the CDR3 is TGTGCCAGCAGGGGGGGGGAGGGGATCAGGACAGATACGCAGTATTTT.

This clonotype was counted at least ten times. The chain is built from TRBV28 and TRBJ2-7; 8 bases are a match to TRBD2. Germline assignment: CDR1 MDHEN and CDR2 SYDVKM. Trimming removed 7 bases from V and 7 bases from J; junction bases left unmatched: 9. CDR3 length: 13 amino acids. The CDR3 DNA sequence: TGTGCCAGCATAACAGCGGGAGCAGGAGAGCAGTACTTC. Its protein is CASITAGAGEQYF.

This clonotype was picked up many times. The gene calls are TRBV7-2 and TRBJ2-3; no firm D call. The CDR3 loop spans 14 amino acids. The germline gives CDR1 SGHTA, CDR2 FQGNSA. Deletions cut 5 bases from V and 0 bases from J, with 9 bases between. CDR3 DNA: TGTGCCAGCAGCGCCCCAGCTAGCACAGATACGCAGTATTTT. Protein product: CASSAPASTDTQYF.

There are many counts of this clonotype. The chain carries TRBV10-3 and TRBJ1-5; possibly TRBD1 for D (5 bases). V was clipped by 2 bases and J by 4 bases, with 18 bases between them. Germline-derived CDR1 and CDR2 are ENHRY and SYGVKD. This CDR3 is 17 amino acids long. The CDR3 bases are TGTGCCATCAGTGAGGGGGATTGGTGGAACAGGAATCAGCCCCAGCATTTT. Translation: CAISEGDWWNRNQPQHF.